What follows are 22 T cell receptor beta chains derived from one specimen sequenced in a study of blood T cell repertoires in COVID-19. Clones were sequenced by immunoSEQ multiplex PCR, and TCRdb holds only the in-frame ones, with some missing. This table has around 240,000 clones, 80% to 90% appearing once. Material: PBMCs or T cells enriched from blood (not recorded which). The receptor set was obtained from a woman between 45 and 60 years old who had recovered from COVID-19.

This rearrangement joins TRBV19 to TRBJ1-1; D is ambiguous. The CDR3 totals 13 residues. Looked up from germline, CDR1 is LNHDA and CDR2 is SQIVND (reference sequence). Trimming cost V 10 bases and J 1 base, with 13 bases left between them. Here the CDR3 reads CAIPGLPNTEAFF. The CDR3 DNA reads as TGTGCCATCCCGGGGTTACCGAACACTGAAGCTTTCTTT.

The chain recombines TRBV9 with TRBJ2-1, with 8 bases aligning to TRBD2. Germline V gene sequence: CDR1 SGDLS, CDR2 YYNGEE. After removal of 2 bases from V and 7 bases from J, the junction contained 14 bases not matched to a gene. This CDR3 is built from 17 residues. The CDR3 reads CASSVSGTGGWENEQFF. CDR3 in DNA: TGTGCCAGCAGCGTTAGCGGGACTGGGGGGTGGGAAAATGAGCAGTTCTTC.

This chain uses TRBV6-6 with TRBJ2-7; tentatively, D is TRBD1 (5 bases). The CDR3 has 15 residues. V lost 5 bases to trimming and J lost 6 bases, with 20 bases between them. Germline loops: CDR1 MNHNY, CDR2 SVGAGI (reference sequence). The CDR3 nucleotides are TGTGCCAGCAGTGCAGGGATCTCGGGCTACGGCGAGCAGTACTTC. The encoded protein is CASSAGISGYGEQYF.

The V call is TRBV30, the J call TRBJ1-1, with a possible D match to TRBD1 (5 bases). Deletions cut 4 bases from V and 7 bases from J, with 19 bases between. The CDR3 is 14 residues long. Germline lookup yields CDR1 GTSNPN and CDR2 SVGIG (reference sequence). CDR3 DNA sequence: TGTGCCTGGAAGAGGACTCTTCTGGGGGGTGAAGCTTTCTTT. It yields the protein CAWKRTLLGGEAFF.

For the CDR3, the DNA is TGTGCCAGCAGCACCCCGGGCGGGGGTGTCAATTCACCCCTCCACTTT. Translating gives CASSTPGGGVNSPLHF. The J gene is TRBJ1-6, the V gene TRBV11-2; D perhaps matches TRBD1 (5 bases). This CDR3 spans 16 amino acids. Between the trimmed V and J ends, which lost 5 bases and 7 bases, there was a span of 18 bases. Germline lookup yields CDR1 SGHAT and CDR2 FQNNGV.

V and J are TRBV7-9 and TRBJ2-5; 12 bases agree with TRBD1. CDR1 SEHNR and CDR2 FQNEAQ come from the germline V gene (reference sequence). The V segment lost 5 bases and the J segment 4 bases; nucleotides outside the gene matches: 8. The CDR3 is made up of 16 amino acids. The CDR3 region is CASSAGTGGAVETQYF. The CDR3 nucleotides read TGTGCCAGCAGCGCTGGGACAGGGGGCGCGGTAGAGACCCAGTACTTC.

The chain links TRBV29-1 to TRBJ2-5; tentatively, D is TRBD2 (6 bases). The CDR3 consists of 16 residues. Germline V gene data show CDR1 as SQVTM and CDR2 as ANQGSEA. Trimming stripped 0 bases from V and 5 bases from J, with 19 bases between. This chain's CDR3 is CSVEDLLGAGRETQYF. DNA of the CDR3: TGCAGCGTTGAAGATCTTCTCGGGGCGGGAAGGGAGACCCAGTACTTC. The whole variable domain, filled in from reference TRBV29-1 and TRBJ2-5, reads SAVISQKPSRDICQRGTSLTIQCQVDSQVTMMFWYRQQPGQSLTLIATANQGSEATYESGFVIDKFPISRPNLTFSTLTVSNMSPEDSSIYLCSVEDLLGAGRETQYFGPGTRLLVL.

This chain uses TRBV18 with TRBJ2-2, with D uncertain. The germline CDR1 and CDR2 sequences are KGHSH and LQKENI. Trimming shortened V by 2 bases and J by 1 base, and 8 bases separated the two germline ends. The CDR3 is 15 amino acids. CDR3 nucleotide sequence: TGTGCCAGCTCACCAGGGCAGAGGAACACCGGGGAGCTGTTTTTT. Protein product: CASSPGQRNTGELFF. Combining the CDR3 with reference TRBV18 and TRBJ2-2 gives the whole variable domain NAGVMQNPRHLVRRRGQEARLRCSPMKGHSHVYWYRQLPEEGLKFMVYLQKENIIDESGMPKERFSAEFPKEGPSILRIQQVVRGDSAAYFCASSPGQRNTGELFFGEGSRLTVL.

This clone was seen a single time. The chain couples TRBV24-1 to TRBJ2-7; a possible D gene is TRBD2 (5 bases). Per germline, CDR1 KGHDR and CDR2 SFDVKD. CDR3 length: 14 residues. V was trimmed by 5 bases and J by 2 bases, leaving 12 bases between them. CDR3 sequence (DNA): TGTGCCACCAGTGGGACGACGGGGACCTACGAGCAGTACTTC. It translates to CATSGTTGTYEQYF.

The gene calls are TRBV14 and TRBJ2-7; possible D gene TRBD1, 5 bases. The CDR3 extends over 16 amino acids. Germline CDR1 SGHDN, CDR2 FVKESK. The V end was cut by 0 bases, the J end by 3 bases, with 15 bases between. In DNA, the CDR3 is TGTGCCAGCAGCCAAGAAGGGGTACAGCGCAACTACGAGCAGTACTTC. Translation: CASSQEGVQRNYEQYF.

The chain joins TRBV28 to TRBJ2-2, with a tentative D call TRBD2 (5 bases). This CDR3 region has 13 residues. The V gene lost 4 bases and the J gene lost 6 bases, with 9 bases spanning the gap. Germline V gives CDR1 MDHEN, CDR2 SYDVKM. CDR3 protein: CASSYGESGELFF. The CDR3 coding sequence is TGTGCCAGCAGTTACGGGGAGTCCGGGGAGCTGTTTTTT.

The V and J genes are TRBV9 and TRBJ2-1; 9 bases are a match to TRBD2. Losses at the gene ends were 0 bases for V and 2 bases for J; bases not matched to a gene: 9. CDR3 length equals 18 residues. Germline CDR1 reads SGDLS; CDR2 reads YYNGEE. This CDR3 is CASSVAGAGGRAYNEQFF. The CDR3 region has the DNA TGTGCCAGCAGCGTAGCCGGAGCGGGCGGGAGGGCCTACAATGAGCAGTTCTTC.

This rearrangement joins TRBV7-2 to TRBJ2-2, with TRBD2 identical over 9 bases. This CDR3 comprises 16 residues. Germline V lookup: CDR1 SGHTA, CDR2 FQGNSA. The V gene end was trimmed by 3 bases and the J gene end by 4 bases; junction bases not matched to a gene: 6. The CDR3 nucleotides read TGTGCCAGCAGCTTGAGCGGGAGGCGGGGCACCGGGGAGCTGTTTTTT. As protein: CASSLSGRRGTGELFF.

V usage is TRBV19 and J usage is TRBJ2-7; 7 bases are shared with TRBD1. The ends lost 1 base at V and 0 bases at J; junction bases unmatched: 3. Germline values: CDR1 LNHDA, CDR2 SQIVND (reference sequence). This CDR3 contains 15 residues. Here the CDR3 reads CASSIGQGSSYEQYF. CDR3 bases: TGTGCCAGTAGTATAGGACAGGGAAGCTCCTACGAGCAGTACTTC.

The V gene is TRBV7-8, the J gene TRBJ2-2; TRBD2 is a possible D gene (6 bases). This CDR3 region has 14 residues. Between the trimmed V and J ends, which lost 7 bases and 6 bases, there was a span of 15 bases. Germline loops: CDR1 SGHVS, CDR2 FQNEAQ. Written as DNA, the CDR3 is TGTGCCAGCACTTCGGGACTCCCTCCCGGGGAGCTGTTTTTT. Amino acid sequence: CASTSGLPPGELFF.

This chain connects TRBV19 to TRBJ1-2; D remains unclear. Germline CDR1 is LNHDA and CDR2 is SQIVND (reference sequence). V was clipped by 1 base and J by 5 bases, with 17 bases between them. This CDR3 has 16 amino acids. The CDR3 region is CASSIVAQANLYGYTF. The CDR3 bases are TGTGCCAGTAGTATAGTTGCCCAGGCGAACCTATATGGCTACACCTTC.

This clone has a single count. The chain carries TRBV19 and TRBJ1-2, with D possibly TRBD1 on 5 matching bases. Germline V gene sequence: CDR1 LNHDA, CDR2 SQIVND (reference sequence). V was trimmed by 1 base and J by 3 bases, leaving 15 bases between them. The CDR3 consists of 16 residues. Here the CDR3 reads CASSIADSTAYYGYTF. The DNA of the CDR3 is TGTGCCAGTAGTATAGCCGACAGTACGGCTTACTATGGCTACACCTTC.

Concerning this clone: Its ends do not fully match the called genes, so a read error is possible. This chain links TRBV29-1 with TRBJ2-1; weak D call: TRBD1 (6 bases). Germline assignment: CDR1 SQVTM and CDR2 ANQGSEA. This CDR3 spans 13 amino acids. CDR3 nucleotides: TGCAGCGTTGGTACTGGGGGCTACGATGAGCAGTTCTTC. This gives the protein CSVGTGGYDEQFF.

The CDR3 DNA follows: TGTGCCAGTAGTCCAGGGAAGCCGAACACTGAAGCTTTCTTT. It is translated as CASSPGKPNTEAFF. The V call is TRBV19, the J call TRBJ1-1; D may be TRBD1 (5 bases). The CDR3 is 14 amino acids. The ends were cut back, 5 bases at V and 1 base at J, with 11 bases in the middle. Per germline, CDR1 LNHDA and CDR2 SQIVND (reference sequence).

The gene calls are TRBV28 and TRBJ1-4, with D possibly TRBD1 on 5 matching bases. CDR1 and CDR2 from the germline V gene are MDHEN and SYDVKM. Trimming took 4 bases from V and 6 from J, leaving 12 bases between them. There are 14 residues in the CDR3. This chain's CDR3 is CASSSRQLDEKLFF. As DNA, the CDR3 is TGTGCCAGCAGTTCTCGACAGCTAGATGAAAAACTGTTTTTT.

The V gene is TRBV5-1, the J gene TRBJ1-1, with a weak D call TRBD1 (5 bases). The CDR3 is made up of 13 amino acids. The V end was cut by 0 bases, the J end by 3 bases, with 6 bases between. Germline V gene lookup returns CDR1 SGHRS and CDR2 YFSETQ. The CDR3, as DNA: TGCGCCAGCAGCTTGGTCAGGGACACTGAAGCTTTCTTT. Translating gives CASSLVRDTEAFF.

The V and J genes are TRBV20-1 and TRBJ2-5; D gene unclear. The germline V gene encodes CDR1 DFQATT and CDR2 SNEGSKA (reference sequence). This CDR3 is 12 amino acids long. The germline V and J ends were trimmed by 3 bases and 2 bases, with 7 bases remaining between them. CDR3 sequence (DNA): TGCAGTGCTAGTTCCAGGCAAGAGACCCAGTACTTC. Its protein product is CSASSRQETQYF.